This TCR beta chain originates from a study of blood T cell repertoires in COVID-19. Study details: PBMCs, B-cell-depleted T cells, or T cells provided the cDNA or gDNA that made up the material.

Original handling: Amplification of reference gene primers was used by the study to estimate nucleated cell counts. Assay used: immunoSEQ multiplex PCR; TCRdb lists only in-frame clones, some missing. The V and J calls and clone size come from that table; D and trimming were worked out from the DNA. The sample yields 350,000 to 450,000 clones, 87% seen once. The participants were between about 18 and 95 years old and came from about two dozen US areas. The sequenced material came from PBMCs or T cells enriched from blood (not recorded which). The source is a man aged 35-49 years in a cohort exposed to, infected with or recovered from COVID-19 (not recorded which).

The CDR3 sequence is CSVAKQELYEQYF. The CDR3 DNA reads as TGCAGCGTAGCAAAACAGGAACTCTACGAGCAGTACTTC. The chain couples TRBV29-1 to TRBJ2-7, with a tentative D call TRBD1 (5 bases). Deletions cut 6 bases from V and 3 bases from J, with 15 bases between. Germline V CDR1 and CDR2: SQVTM, ANQGSEA. The CDR3 totals 13 residues.